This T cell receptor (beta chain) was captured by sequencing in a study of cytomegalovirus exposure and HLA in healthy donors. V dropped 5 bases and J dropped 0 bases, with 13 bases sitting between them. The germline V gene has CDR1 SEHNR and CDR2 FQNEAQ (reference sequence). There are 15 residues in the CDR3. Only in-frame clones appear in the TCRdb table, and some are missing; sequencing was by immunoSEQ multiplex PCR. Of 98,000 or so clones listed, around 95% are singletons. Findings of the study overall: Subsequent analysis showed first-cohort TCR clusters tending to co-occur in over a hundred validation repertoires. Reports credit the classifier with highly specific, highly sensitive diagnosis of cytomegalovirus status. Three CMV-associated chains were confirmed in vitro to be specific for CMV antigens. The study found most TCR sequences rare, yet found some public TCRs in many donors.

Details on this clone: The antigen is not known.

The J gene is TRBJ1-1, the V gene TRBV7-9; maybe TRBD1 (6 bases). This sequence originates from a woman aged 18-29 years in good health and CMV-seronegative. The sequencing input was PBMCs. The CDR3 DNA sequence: TGTGCCAGCAGCCCAGTACAGGGAGTGAACACTGAAGCTTTCTTT. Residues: CASSPVQGVNTEAFF.